This T cell receptor beta chain is drawn from a study of CD8+ T cells in alopecia areata (dated by TCRdb to between 2018 and 2020). Study-level background: Treated patients were enrolled in an open-label pilot trial of oral tofacitinib at 5 to 10 mg twice daily for moderate-to-severe alopecia areata. Tofacitinib was given for 6 to 18 months, followed by 6 months of follow-up off drug to assess delayed response and recurrence. In treated patients, disease severity was measured using the SALT score, which gives the percentage of scalp surface area affected. To study T cell clonal expansion in alopecia areata, the researchers applied high-throughput TCRbeta sequencing to both the C3H/HeJ mouse model and human patients. On the human side, TCRbeta sequencing was run on scalp tissue and on sorted CD4+ and CD8+ peripheral blood T cells from healthy controls and from alopecia areata patients with either patchy or totalis/universalis disease. Biopsies were taken from tofacitinib-treated patients at baseline and again at 4 and 24 weeks into treatment, and several of those patients also had a later scalp biopsy. Clonality in the scalp was compared among normal scalp (n=4), patchy alopecia areata scalp (n=8), and alopecia totalis/universalis scalp (n=8). The RNA source kit depended on sample type: the PAXgene miRNA kit for fixed scalp, the miRNeasy kit for PBMCs, and the RNeasy kit for mouse skin. Amplification of TCRbeta CDR3 regions was done by immunoSEQ multiplex PCR using 35 Vbeta forward primers and 13 Jbeta reverse primers. What the authors observed across the whole study: Unlike mouse skin, which is dominated by gammadelta T cells, normal human skin has resident alphabeta T cells that are also sequenced, and this complicates analysis of the scalp TCR repertoire. Because the treated cohort was small and had just a single nonresponder, larger studies are needed to establish links between baseline CD8+ expansion and response. Higher clonality and more expanded CD8+ clones were observed in lesional scalp than in normal scalp, particularly in alopecia totalis/universalis, a finding suggestive of antigenic drive. Many expanded lesional clones were found to persist in scalp and blood during tofacitinib treatment, and relapse after treatment cessation may be partly explained by this persistence. Scalp clonality and the number of expanded CD8+ clones among the top 100 scalp clones were significantly decreased by tofacitinib. Compared with mice, TCR sequences shared between patients were less clear, possibly partly because of HLA diversity across the patient population.

The CDR3 sequence holds 13 residues, the cysteine and phenylalanine included. Only the CDR3 DNA stays, 39 bases, in frame from base 1. According to the germline V gene, CDR1 reads MNHEY and CDR2 reads SVGAGI. V gives up 4 bases and J gives up 4 bases, and the segment between their germline ends measures 10 bases. This specimen's time point label, interpreted: 24 weeks on oral tofacitinib. According to the study, the label for this sample's treatment or condition signals: oral pan-JAK inhibitor, 5-10 mg twice daily. From alopecia areata patients, peripheral blood was collected along with lesional scalp punch biopsies. PBMCs were isolated by density centrifugation and stained for CD3, CD4 and CD8, and CD4+ and CD8+ T cells were sorted on a FACSAria. Libraries were prepared through the immunoSEQ multiplex PCR assay. For TCR sequencing, RNA was extracted from every sample and reverse transcribed into cDNA to serve as template. SuperScript III was used for first-strand cDNA synthesis, primed with a 2:1 mix of oligo-dT and random hexamers. A synthetic immune receptor repertoire was used to assess amplification bias, and residual bias was removed computationally. Concerning the study's data processing: Raw reads were preprocessed to remove errors, and CDR3 was defined by IMGT conventions from the conserved cysteine to phenylalanine. Clonality was calculated as 1 minus Shannon entropy normalized by log2 of the number of productive unique TCRs. Whether each scalp clone was CD4 or CD8 was inferred by checking scalp TCRbeta sequences against the CD4 and CD8 repertoires from sorted blood. TCRdb limited this immuneACCESS table to in-frame rearrangements with V and J called. A share of clones is missing; checked studies link under half to unresolved V genes, and the rest is unexplained. V, J and clone size derive from that table, while D and trimming were established from the DNA sequence. The sample table records some 190,000 clones; 60% of these occur just once. 1% of the sample belongs to the ten largest clones.

As regards this clone: Which antigen it targets is not known. There are no base qualities to consult, and no much larger clone falls within one base.

This TCR was recovered from a human donor with alopecia areata. Here the chain combines TRBV6-5 and TRBJ1-2; the D gene is perhaps TRBD1, from 6 matching bases. Sequenced here: CD4+ T cells sorted from blood, sampled at week 24, from a patient treated with tofacitinib. The nucleotide sequence reads TGTGCCAGCAGTTTATTGGACAGCTATGGCTACACCTTC. It translates to CASSLLDSYGYTF.